The TCR beta chain described here comes from a study of T cell responses to AZD1222 COVID-19 vaccine. Whole-study results and caveats: There were vaccine-associated CD4 TCRs across spike, dominant at 160-218 and 743-854. Just a handful of AZD1222 recipients were seropositive at baseline. A mostly white British donor set with more females was recruited, and clonal diversity was possibly underestimated.

Measured with immunoSEQ multiplex PCR; TCRdb has only the in-frame clones, and not every one. The sample shows around 83,000 clones, less than 95% of them seen only once. There are 13 residues in the CDR3. CDR1 and CDR2 from the germline V gene are LGHNA and YSLEER. Trimming took 0 bases from V and 8 from J, leaving 7 bases between them. This clone has just a few counts. The antigen remains unidentified. Pooled in the analysis were second doses at about 4 or about 12 weeks. The clonotype was recovered from an adult who received the AZD1222 COVID-19 vaccine. This chain links TRBV4-3 with TRBJ1-4, with D perhaps TRBD1 (6 bases). Here the sequenced sample was peripheral blood, taken 28 days after the second AZD1222 dose. CDR3 nucleotides: TGCGCCAGCAGCCAAGAAAGGGGGGAAAAACTGTTTTTT. Translated: CASSQERGEKLFF.